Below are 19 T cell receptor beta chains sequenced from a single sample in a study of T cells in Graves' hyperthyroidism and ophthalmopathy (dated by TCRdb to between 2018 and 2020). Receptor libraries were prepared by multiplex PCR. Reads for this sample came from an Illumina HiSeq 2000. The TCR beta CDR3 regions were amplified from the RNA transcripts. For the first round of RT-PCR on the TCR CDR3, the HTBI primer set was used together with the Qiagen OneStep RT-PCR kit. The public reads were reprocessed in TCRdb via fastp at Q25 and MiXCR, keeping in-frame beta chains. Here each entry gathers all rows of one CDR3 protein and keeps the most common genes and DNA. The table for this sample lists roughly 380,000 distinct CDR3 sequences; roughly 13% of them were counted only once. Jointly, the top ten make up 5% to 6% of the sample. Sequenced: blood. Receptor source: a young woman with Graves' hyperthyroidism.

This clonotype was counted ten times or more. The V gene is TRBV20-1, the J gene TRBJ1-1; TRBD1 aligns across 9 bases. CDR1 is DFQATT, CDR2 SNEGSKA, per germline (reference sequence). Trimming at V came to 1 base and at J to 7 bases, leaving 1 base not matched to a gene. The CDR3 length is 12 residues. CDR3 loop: CSARVGQGEAFF. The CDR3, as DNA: TGCAGTGCTAGAGTGGGACAGGGTGAAGCTTTCTTT.

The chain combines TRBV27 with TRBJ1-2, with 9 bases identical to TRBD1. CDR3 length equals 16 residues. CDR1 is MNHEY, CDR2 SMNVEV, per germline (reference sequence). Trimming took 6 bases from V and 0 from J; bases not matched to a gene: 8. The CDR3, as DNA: TGTGCCAGCAGACCCGGGACAGGGCTGGCTAACTATGGCTACACCTTC. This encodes CASRPGTGLANYGYTF.

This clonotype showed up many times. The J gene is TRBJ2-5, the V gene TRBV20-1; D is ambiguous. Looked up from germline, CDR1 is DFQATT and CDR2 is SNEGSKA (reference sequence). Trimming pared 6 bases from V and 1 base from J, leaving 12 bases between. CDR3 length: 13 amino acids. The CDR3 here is CSAPVGFQETQYF. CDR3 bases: TGCAGTGCCCCGGTCGGGTTCCAAGAGACCCAGTACTTC.

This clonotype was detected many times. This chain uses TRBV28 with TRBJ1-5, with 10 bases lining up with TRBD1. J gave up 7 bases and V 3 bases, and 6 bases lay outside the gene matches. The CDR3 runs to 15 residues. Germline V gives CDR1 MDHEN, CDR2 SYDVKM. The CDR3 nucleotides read TGTGCCAGCAGTTTCCCGGGACAGGGGAGCCAGCCCCAGCATTTT. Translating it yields CASSFPGQGSQPQHF.

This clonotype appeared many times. This CDR3 is CASSQGRSRRYNEQFF. For the CDR3, the DNA is TGTGCCAGCAGCCAAGGTCGGTCTAGGAGATACAATGAGCAGTTCTTC. This rearrangement joins TRBV4-2 to TRBJ2-1; D uncertain. The V end was cut by 1 base, the J end by 4 bases, with 14 bases between. CDR1 is LGHNA and CDR2 is YNFKEQ in the germline V gene. The CDR3 is 16 residues long.

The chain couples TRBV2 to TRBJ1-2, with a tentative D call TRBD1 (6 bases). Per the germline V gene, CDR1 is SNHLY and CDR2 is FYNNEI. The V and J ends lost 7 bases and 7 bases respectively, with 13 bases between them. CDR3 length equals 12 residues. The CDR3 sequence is CASIQGGFGYTF. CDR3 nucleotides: TGTGCCAGCATCCAAGGGGGATTTGGCTACACCTTC.

The CDR3 DNA reads as TGTGCCTACGGACAGGGGGGAAACACCATATATTTT. Translation: CAYGQGGNTIYF. The chain has TRBV30 and TRBJ1-3; 9 positions match TRBD1. V was clipped by 7 bases and J by 4 bases; unmatched bases: 2. This CDR3 region has 12 residues. Germline assignment: CDR1 GTSNPN and CDR2 SVGIG (reference sequence).

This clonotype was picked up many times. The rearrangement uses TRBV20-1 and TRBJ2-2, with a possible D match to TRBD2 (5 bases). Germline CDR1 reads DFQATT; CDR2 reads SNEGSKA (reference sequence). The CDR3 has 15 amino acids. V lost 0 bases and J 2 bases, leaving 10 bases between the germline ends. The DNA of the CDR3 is TGCAGTGCTAGAGATCTACTAGTTAACACCGGGGAGCTGTTTTTT. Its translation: CSARDLLVNTGELFF.

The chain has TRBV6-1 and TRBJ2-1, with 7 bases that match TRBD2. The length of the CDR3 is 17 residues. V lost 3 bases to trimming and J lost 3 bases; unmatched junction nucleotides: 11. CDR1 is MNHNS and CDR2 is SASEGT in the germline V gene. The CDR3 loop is CASSDLGEREVYNEQFF. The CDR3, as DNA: TGTGCCAGCAGTGATTTAGGGGAGCGGGAAGTCTACAATGAGCAGTTCTTC.

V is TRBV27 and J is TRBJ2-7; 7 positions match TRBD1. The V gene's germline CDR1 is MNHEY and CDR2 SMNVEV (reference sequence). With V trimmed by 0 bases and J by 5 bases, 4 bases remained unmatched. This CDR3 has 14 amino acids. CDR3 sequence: CASSLSQGGHEQYF. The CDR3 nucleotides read TGTGCCAGCAGTTTATCTCAAGGGGGCCACGAGCAGTACTTC.

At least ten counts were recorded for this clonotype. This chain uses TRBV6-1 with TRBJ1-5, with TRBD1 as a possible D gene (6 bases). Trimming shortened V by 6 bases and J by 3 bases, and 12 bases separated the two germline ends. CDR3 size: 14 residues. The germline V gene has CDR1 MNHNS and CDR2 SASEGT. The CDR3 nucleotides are TGTGCCAGCAGGAAGGACAGCTACAATCAGCCCCAGCATTTT. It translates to CASRKDSYNQPQHF.

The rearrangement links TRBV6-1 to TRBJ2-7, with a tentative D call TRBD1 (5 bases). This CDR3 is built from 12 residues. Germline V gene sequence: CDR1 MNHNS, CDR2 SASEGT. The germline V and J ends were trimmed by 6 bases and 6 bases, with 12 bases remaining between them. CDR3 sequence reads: CASRAGLTEQYF. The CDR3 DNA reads TGTGCCAGCAGGGCAGGGCTTACCGAGCAGTACTTC.

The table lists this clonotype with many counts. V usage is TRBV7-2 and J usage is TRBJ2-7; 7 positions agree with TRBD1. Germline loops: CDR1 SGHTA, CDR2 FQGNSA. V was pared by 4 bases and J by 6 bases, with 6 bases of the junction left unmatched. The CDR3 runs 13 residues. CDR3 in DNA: TGTGCCAGCAGCTCCGACAGGGACAGCGAGCAGTACTTC. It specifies CASSSDRDSEQYF.

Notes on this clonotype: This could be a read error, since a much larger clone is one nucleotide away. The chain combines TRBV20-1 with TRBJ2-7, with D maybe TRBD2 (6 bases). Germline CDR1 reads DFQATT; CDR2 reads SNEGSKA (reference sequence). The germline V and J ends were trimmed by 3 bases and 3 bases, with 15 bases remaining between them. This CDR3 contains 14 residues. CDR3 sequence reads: CSARAGASDYEQYF. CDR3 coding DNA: TGCAGTGCTAGGGCCGGGGCTAGCGACTACGAGCAGTACTTC.

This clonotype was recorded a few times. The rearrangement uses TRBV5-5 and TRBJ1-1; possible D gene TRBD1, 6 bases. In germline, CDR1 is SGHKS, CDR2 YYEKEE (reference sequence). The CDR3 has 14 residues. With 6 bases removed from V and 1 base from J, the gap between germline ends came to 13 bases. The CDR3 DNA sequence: TGTGCCAGCACCCTGTGGGGGCCGAACACTGAAGCTTTCTTT. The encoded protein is CASTLWGPNTEAFF.

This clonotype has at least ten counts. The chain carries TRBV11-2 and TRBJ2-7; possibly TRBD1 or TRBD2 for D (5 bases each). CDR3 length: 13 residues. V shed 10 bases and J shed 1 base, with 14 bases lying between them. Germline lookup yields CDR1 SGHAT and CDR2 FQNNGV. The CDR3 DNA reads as TGTGCCACCCAGAGGGGTGAGTCCTACGAGCAGTACTTC. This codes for CATQRGESYEQYF.

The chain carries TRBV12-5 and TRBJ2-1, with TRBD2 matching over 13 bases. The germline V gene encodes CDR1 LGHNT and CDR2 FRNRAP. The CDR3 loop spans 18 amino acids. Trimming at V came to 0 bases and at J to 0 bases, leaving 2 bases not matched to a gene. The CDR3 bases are TGTGCTAGTGGTTTGGTGGGACTAGCGGGAAGCTCCTACAATGAGCAGTTCTTC. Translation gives CASGLVGLAGSSYNEQFF.

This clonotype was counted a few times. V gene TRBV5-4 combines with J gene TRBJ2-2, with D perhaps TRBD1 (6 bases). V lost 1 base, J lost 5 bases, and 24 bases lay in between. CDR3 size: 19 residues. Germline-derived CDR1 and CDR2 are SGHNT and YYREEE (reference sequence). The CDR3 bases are TGTGCCAGCAGCTTGTTTCCGGGATCCTTCCCGAGGGGGACCGGGGAGCTGTTTTTT. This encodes CASSLFPGSFPRGTGELFF. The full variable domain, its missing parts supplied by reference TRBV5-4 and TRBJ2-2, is ETGVTQSPTHLIKTRGQQVTLRCSSQSGHNTVSWYQQALGQGPQFIFQYYREEENGRGNFPPRFSGLQFPNYSSELNVNALELDDSALYLCASSLFPGSFPRGTGELFFGEGSRLTVL.

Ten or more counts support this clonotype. The CDR3 is CSAGQGVRTGELFF. The CDR3 nucleotides read TGCAGTGCTGGCCAGGGGGTTCGTACCGGGGAGCTGTTTTTT. The chain links TRBV20-1 to TRBJ2-2, with 7 bases aligning to TRBD1. Trimming took 5 bases from V and 5 from J; bases not matched to a gene: 8. CDR1 and CDR2 from the germline V gene are DFQATT and SNEGSKA (reference sequence). The CDR3 totals 14 residues.